This T cell receptor (beta chain) was found in a study of shared clonotypes between healthy human individuals. The assay was carried out at the deep level. Measured with immunoSEQ multiplex PCR; TCRdb has only the in-frame clones, and not every one. The sample gives over 850,000 clones, roughly 74% of which show up once; roughly 0.62% is in the top ten. Germline V gene lookup returns CDR1 SNHLY and CDR2 FYNNEI. The CDR3 has 13 residues. V trimming: 7 bases; J trimming: 6 bases; junction bases outside the gene matches: 3. The V gene is TRBV2, the J gene TRBJ2-1; TRBD2 aligns across 10 bases. The sequence came from a young man in good health. Some clones in this sample may be carry-over from other donors' samples. The sequenced sample consisted of memory CD4+ T cells from PBMCs. Subset denoted: CD45RA-negative fraction. CDR3 loop: CASTLAGANEQFF. CDR3 nucleotide sequence: TGTGCCAGCACGCTAGCGGGAGCCAATGAGCAGTTCTTC.